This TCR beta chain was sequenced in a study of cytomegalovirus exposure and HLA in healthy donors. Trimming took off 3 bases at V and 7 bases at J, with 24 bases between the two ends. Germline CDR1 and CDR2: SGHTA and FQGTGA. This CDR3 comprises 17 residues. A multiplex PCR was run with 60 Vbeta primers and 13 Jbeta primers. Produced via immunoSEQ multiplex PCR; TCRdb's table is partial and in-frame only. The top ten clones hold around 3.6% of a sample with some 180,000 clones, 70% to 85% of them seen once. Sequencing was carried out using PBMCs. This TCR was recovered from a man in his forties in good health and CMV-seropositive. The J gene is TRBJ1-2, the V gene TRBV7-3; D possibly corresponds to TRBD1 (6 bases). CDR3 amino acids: CASSLGPLGGGDGGYTF. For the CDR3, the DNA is TGTGCCAGCAGCTTGGGCCCCCTTGGGGGGGGCGACGGTGGCTACACCTTC.